This is a list of T cell receptor beta chains from one sample in a study of control samples from healthy donors and cancer patients. Clones were read by immunoSEQ multiplex PCR, and TCRdb kept only the in-frame ones, dropping some. The table has some 96,000 clones, 93% seen once. Material for sequencing was blood. All receptors derive from a man aged 18 to 30 in good health. CDR3s include the opening cysteine and the closing phenylalanine or tryptophan. D genes are given only for firm matches. A clone size is listed for some rows: how often the clone was seen (once, few, many), or a class if it is expanded.

d_call j_call clone_size v_call cdr3_nt cdr3_aa
TRBD1 TRBJ1-1 NA TRBV27 TGTGCCAGCAGTTATGGGACAGCCAACACTGAAGCTTTCTTT CASSYGTANTEAFF
TRBD2 TRBJ2-3 NA TRBV5-5 TGTGCCAGCAGCTTGGTTGGCGGGGGGGCTGGTACGCAGTATTTT CASSLVGGGAGTQYF
NA TRBJ2-1 NA TRBV21-1 TGTGCCAGCACCAACCCATTCGGCCGAGAAAGGTACAATGAGCAGTTCTTC CASTNPFGRERYNEQFF
NA TRBJ2-5 NA TRBV6-2/TRBV6-3 TGTGCCAGCAGTTACTCGGGGTGGGAGACCCAGTACTTC CASSYSGWETQYF
NA TRBJ1-2 NA TRBV4-3 TGCGCCAGCAGCCAAGATAATTCAGTGCCCTGGAGCTACACCTTC CASSQDNSVPWSYTF
NA TRBJ2-1 NA TRBV7-3 TGTGCCAGCAGCTCCAGTCCTGGCAATGAGCAGTTCTTC CASSSSPGNEQFF
NA TRBJ1-3 NA TRBV29-1 TGCAGCGTTGAATCCGGCGTCCCGACCAGCTCTGGAAACACCATATATTTT CSVESGVPTSSGNTIYF
NA TRBJ1-2 NA TRBV6-1 TGTGCCAGCAGTGAAGTCAGGGAACGGGGTGGCTACACCTTC CASSEVRERGGYTF
NA TRBJ2-2 NA TRBV14 TGTGCCAGCAGCCAAGAGGGTAGAAGGAACACCGGGGAGCTGTTTTTT CASSQEGRRNTGELFF
TRBD2 TRBJ2-1 NA TRBV28 TGTGCCAGCAGTACCGGGACTAGCGGGGGGTCCTACAATGAGCAGTTCTTC CASSTGTSGGSYNEQFF
TRBD2 TRBJ2-1 NA TRBV5-8 TGTGCCAGCAGCGGGCGGAGCGGGAGCTCCTACAATGAGCAGTTCTTC CASSGRSGSSYNEQFF
TRBD2 TRBJ2-1 once TRBV19 TGTGCCAGTAGTCCCCTAGCGGGAGGAACTTACAATGAGCAGTTCTTC CASSPLAGGTYNEQFF
NA TRBJ2-7 NA TRBV6-5 TGTGCCAGCACCCCTCTAGGGTCCCACGAGCAGTACTTC CASTPLGSHEQYF
NA TRBJ1-2 NA TRBV30 TGTGCCTGGGAGGGAGATGGCTACACCTTC CAWEGDGYTF
NA TRBJ1-5 NA TRBV7-2 TGTGCCAGCAGCTTAGGGGGAGGAAATCAGCCCCAGCATTTT CASSLGGGNQPQHF
TRBD1 TRBJ1-2 NA TRBV30 TGTGCCTGGAGTAGTGGACAGGGGACTTATGGCTACACCTTC CAWSSGQGTYGYTF
NA TRBJ2-5 NA TRBV5-6 TGTGCCAGCAGCTTGGTAGCTTTGGGGGACCACCAAGAGACCCAGTACTTC CASSLVALGDHQETQYF
TRBD1 TRBJ2-2 NA TRBV7-9 TGTGCCAGCACCCCCCGTACAGGGGCGAACACCGGGGAGCTGTTTTTT CASTPRTGANTGELFF
NA TRBJ2-1 NA TRBV7-8 TGTGCCAGCAGGCGGCATCGGACGGATCAGTCCGATGAGCAGTTCTTC CASRRHRTDQSDEQFF
NA TRBJ1-5 NA TRBV12-2 TGTGCAAGTCGCTTTCAGTCAGGCGGGCAGCCCCAGCATTTT CASRFQSGGQPQHF
NA TRBJ1-1 NA TRBV13 TGTGCCAGCAGCTCCAGAGGAGTGGTCGGGAACACTGAAGCTTTCTTT CASSSRGVVGNTEAFF
NA TRBJ1-5 NA TRBV4-1 TGCGCCAGCAGCCAAGATGGGAGGGGGGGGCGCAATCAGCCCCAGCATTTT CASSQDGRGGRNQPQHF
NA TRBJ1-1 NA TRBV7-3 TGTGCCAGCAGCTCCCAGGGGTCCCGTTCCACTGAAGCTTTCTTT CASSSQGSRSTEAFF
NA TRBJ1-2 NA TRBV6-5 TGTGCCAGCAGTTACCGCAGGGAGAACTATGGCTACACCTTC CASSYRRENYGYTF
TRBD1 TRBJ2-7 once TRBV15 TGTGCCACCAGCAGGGACAGGGAACCTTCCGAGCAGTACTTC CATSRDREPSEQYF
TRBD1 TRBJ1-2 NA TRBV6-1 TGTGCCAGCAGTGAAGGGTTCCGGCAGGGGGTCTTAGCGGGCTACACCTTC CASSEGFRQGVLAGYTF
TRBD2 TRBJ2-1 NA TRBV2 TGTGCCAGCAACCCGGGACTAGCGGGAAATGAGCAGTTCTTC CASNPGLAGNEQFF